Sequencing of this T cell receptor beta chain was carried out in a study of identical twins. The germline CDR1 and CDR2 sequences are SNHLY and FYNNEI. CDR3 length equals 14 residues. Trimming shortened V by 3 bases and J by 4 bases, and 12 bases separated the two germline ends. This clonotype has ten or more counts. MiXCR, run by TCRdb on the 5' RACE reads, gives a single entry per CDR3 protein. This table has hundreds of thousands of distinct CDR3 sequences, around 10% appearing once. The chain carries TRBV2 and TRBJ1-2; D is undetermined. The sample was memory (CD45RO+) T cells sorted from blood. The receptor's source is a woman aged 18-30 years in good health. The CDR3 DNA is TGTGCCAGCAGTGACGGGAGTCTCTTCTATGGCTACACCTTC. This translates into CASSDGSLFYGYTF. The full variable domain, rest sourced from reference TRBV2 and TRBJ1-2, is EPEVTQTPSHQVTQMGQEVILRCVPISNHLYFYWYRQILGQKVEFLVSFYNNEISEKSEIFDDQFSVERPDGSNFTLKIRSTKLEDSAMYFCASSDGSLFYGYTFGSGTRLTVV.